Below are 3 T cell receptor beta chains sequenced from a single sample in a study of T cell changes during pregnancy in multiple sclerosis. Here immunoSEQ multiplex PCR was the method, and the copy in TCRdb shows in-frame clones only, minus some. The sample has about 130,000 clones, roughly 97% seen once; the top ten hold 0.44%. This specimen consisted of peripheral blood, obtained after pregnancy. The receptors originated from a female donor with multiple sclerosis, enrolled in a pregnancy study.

This chain joins TRBV28 and TRBJ1-1; D gene unclear. Germline-derived CDR1 and CDR2 are MDHEN and SYDVKM. V shed 4 bases and J shed 1 base, with 7 bases lying between them. This CDR3 contains 13 residues. The CDR3 DNA follows: TGTGCCAGCAGTTCGTACGGGAACACTGAAGCTTTCTTT. Encoded protein: CASSSYGNTEAFF.

The rearrangement links TRBV6-5 to TRBJ2-5, with 8 bases identical to TRBD2. Germline CDR1 and CDR2: MNHEY and SVGAGI. The V gene end was trimmed by 5 bases and the J gene end by 5 bases; junction bases not matched to a gene: 7. The CDR3 has 14 residues. CDR3 coding DNA: TGTGCCAGCAGTAAAAGCGGGGGTGAGGAGACCCAGTACTTC. This translates into CASSKSGGEETQYF.

About this clone itself: The same CDR3 arises from other DNA sequences in this sample as well. The chain joins TRBV5-1 to TRBJ1-2; 9 bases agree with TRBD1. The CDR3 totals 15 residues. Germline V gives CDR1 SGHRS, CDR2 YFSETQ. V gave up 0 bases and J gave up 4 bases; unmatched junction bases: 4. The CDR3 DNA follows: TGCGCCAGCAGCTTGGAGGGACAGGGAGTCTATGGCTACACCTTC. This codes for CASSLEGQGVYGYTF.